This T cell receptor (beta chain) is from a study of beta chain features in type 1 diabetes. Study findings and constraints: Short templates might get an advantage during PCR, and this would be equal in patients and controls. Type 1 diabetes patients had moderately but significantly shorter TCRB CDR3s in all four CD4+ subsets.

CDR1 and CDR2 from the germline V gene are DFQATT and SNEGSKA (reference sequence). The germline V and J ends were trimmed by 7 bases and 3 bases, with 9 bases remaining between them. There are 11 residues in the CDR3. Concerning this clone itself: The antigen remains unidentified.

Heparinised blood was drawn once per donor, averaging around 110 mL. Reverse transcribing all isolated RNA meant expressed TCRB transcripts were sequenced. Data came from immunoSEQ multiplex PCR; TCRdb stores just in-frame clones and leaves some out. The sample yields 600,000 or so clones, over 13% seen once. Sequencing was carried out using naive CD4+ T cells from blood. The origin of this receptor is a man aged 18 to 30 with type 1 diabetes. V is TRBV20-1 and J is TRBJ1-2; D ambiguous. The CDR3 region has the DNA TGCAGTGTAGGTCTAGACTATGGCTACACCTTC. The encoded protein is CSVGLDYGYTF.